This TCR beta chain was found in a study of blood T cell repertoires in COVID-19. On the study more broadly: T cells, B-cell-depleted T cells, or PBMCs supplied cDNA or gDNA.

Germline V gene data show CDR1 as SGHRS and CDR2 as YFSETQ. The germline V and J ends were trimmed by 5 bases and 2 bases, with 7 bases remaining between them. The CDR3 spans 12 residues. Produced via immunoSEQ multiplex PCR; TCRdb's table is partial and in-frame only. Among 120,000 or so clones, about four fifths were seen once, and the ten largest hold 16%. The sequence was obtained from a woman in her fifties or sixties with acute or convalescent COVID-19. Specimen: peripheral blood. The chain has TRBV5-1 and TRBJ2-5; D uncertain. The CDR3 here is CASRLPQETQYF. In nucleotides, the CDR3 is TGCGCCAGCAGACTACCGCAAGAGACCCAGTACTTC.